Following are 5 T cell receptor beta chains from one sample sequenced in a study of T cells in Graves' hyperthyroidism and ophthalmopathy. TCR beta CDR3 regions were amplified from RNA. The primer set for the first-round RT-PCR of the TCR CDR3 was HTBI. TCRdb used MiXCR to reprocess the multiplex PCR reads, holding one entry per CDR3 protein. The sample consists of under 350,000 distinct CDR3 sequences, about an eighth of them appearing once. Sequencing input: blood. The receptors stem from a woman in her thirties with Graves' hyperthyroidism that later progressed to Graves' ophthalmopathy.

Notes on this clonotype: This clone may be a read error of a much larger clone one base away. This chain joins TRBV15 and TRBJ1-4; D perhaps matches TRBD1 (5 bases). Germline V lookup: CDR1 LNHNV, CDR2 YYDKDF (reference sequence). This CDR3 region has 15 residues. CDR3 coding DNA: TGTGCCACCAGCAGAGATCTGGGGGAGGCTGAAAAACTGTCTTTT. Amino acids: CATSRDLGEAEKLSF.

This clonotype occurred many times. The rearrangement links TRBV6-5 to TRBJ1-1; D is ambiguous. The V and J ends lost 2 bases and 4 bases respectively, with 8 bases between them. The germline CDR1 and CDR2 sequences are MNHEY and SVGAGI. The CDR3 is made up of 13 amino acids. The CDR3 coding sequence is TGTGCCAGCAGTTACGGGTTGGGCACTGAAGCTTTCTTT. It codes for CASSYGLGTEAFF.

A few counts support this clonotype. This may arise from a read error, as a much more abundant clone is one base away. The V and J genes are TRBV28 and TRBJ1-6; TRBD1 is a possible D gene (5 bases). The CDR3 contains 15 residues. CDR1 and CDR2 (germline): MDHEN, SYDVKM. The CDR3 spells CASSLGGVDNSPPHF. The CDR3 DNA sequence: TGTGCCAGCAGTTTAGGGGGGGTGGATAATTCACCCCCCCACTTT.

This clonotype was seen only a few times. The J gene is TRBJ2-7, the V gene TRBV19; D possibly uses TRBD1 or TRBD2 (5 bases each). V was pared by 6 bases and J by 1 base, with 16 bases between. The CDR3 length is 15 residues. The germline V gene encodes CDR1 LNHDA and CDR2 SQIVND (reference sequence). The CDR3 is CASSPSRDPSYEQYF. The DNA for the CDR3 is TGTGCCAGTAGCCCCAGCAGGGACCCATCCTACGAGCAGTACTTC.

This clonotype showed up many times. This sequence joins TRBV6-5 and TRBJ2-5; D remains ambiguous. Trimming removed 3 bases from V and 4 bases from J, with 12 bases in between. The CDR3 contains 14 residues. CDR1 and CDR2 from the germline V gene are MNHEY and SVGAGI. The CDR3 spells CASSYALERETQYF. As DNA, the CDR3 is TGTGCCAGCAGTTATGCCCTGGAAAGAGAGACCCAGTACTTC.